These T cell receptor beta chains were read from a single sample in a study of tumor-infiltrating lymphocytes in primary liver carcinoma. In TCRdb, the multiplex PCR reads were re-called with MiXCR into one record per CDR3 protein. The sample yields about 35,000 distinct CDR3 sequences, less than 85% seen once. The sample taken for sequencing was liver tumor tissue from sampling region 4. The receptors stem from a man between 35 and 55 years old with primary liver carcinoma and hepatitis B virus infection. The CDR3 runs from the conserved cysteine through the conserved F or W. Fields, in order: CDR3 protein, CDR3 DNA, CDR3 length, D gene, J gene, clone size, V gene. D genes are given only for firm matches. Rows may omit the clone size; those that give it use once, few, many or a size class.

CASSPARWTDTRYF | TGTGCCAGCAGCCCTGCCAGGTGGACAGATACGCGGTATTTT | 14 | NA | TRBJ2-3 | NA | TRBV7-8
CASSVGGPNELFF | TGTGCCAGTAGCGTGGGAGGGCCGAATGAGCTGTTCTTC | 13 | TRBD2 | TRBJ2-1 | NA | TRBV11-1
CVSISSRNSYEQYF | TGTGTTAGCATCTCTAGCAGGAACTCCTACGAGCAGTACTTC | 14 | NA | TRBJ2-7 | NA | TRBV11-2
CASTEIAGGRTDTQYF | TGTGCCAGCACTGAAATAGCGGGAGGGAGGACAGATACGCAGTATTTT | 16 | TRBD2 | TRBJ2-3 | medium-sized | TRBV6-1
CASSYTGGTEAFF | TGTGCCAGCAGTTACACAGGGGGCACTGAAGCTTTCTTT | 13 | TRBD1 | TRBJ1-1 | medium-sized | TRBV6-6
CTSSTRQGAEAFF | TGTACCAGCAGTACACGACAGGGGGCTGAAGCTTTCTTT | 13 | TRBD1 | TRBJ1-1 | few | TRBV11-3
CTSSQGVGRELETQYF | TGCACCAGCAGCCAAGGCGTGGGGCGGGAACTAGAGACCCAGTACTTC | 16 | NA | TRBJ2-5 | NA | TRBV4-3
CASSLGSGTDTQYF | TGTGCCAGCAGCCTAGGGTCCGGCACAGATACGCAGTATTTT | 14 | NA | TRBJ2-3 | NA | TRBV11-1
CASSLVGRGGDNEQFF | TGTGCCAGCAGCTTGGTCGGCAGGGGAGGGGACAATGAGCAGTTCTTC | 16 | NA | TRBJ2-1 | medium-sized | TRBV11-1
CVSSYSSSGVSYEQYF | TGTGTCAGCAGTTACTCGTCTAGCGGAGTCTCCTACGAGCAGTACTTT | 16 | TRBD2 | TRBJ2-7 | NA | TRBV6-5
CVAPGDTQYF | TGCGTTGCCCCAGGAGATACGCAGTATTTT | 10 | NA | TRBJ2-3 | NA | TRBV29-1